The 31 T cell receptor beta chains presented below share a single source sample, sequenced in a study of blood T cell repertoires in COVID-19. Measured with immunoSEQ multiplex PCR; TCRdb has only the in-frame clones, and not every one. Here the sample spans roughly 250,000 clones, 75% to 85% being singletons. The sequencing sample was made of peripheral blood. Receptor source: a woman aged 60-75 years with active or convalescent COVID-19.

The rearrangement joins TRBV7-6 to TRBJ2-3; TRBD2 agrees at 12 bases. V lost 3 bases and J lost 1; bases outside the gene matches: 2. CDR1 is SGHVS and CDR2 is FNYEAQ in the germline V gene. This CDR3 is built from 16 residues. DNA of the CDR3: TGTGCCAGCAGCTTTCGACTAGCGGGGGGCACAGATACGCAGTATTTT. Translated, it gives CASSFRLAGGTDTQYF. The whole variable domain, filled in from reference TRBV7-6 and TRBJ2-3, reads GAGVSQSPRYKVTKRGQDVALRCDPISGHVSLYWYRQALGQGPEFLTYFNYEAQQDKSGLPNDRFSAERPEGSISTLTIQRTEQRDSAMYRCASSFRLAGGTDTQYFGPGTRLTVL.

The chain recombines TRBV6-2 or TRBV6-3 with TRBJ1-2; maybe TRBD1 (5 bases). The CDR3 contains 13 residues. CDR1 is MNHEY, CDR2 SVGEGT, per germline. The germline V and J ends were trimmed by 2 bases and 7 bases, with 11 bases remaining between them. CDR3 sequence (DNA): TGTGCCAGCAGTTACGCAGGGCGCTCTGGCTACACCTTC. Its protein product is CASSYAGRSGYTF.

The gene calls are TRBV6-1 and TRBJ2-5, with 14 bases fitting TRBD2. J gave up 3 bases and V 4 bases, and 4 bases lay outside the gene matches. This CDR3 region has 16 residues. CDR1 and CDR2 (germline): MNHNS, SASEGT. CDR3 loop: CASSGLAGGMEETQYF. CDR3 DNA sequence: TGTGCCAGCAGTGGACTAGCGGGGGGGATGGAAGAGACCCAGTACTTC.

The chain joins TRBV6-5 to TRBJ2-3; 8 nucleotides line up with TRBD1. The CDR3 sequence is 12 residues long. V was clipped by 10 bases and J by 6 bases; unmatched bases: 6. CDR1 is MNHEY and CDR2 is SVGAGI in the germline V gene. The CDR3 DNA follows: TGTGCCACCCGGACAGGGTGGGATACGCAGTATTTT. Translation gives CATRTGWDTQYF.

J is TRBJ1-6 and V is TRBV2; D is possibly TRBD1 (6 bases). Germline V CDR1 and CDR2: SNHLY, FYNNEI. V was pared by 11 bases and J by 2 bases, with 22 bases between. This CDR3 comprises 17 residues. This CDR3 is CAARADEQGAYNSPLHF. In DNA, the CDR3 is TGTGCCGCCCGTGCAGACGAACAGGGAGCCTATAATTCACCCCTCCACTTT.

The chain carries TRBV11-2 and TRBJ2-7; TRBD2 might be the D (6 bases). Germline lookup yields CDR1 SGHAT and CDR2 FQNNGV. CDR3 length equals 15 residues. The V and J ends lost 5 bases and 0 bases respectively, with 14 bases between them. The CDR3 nucleotides are TGTGCCAGCAGCCGCGGGCAGGGAGGCTCCTACGAGCAGTACTTC. It encodes CASSRGQGGSYEQYF.

This clone appeared a few times. The chain links TRBV2 to TRBJ1-5; no clear D. This CDR3 contains 12 residues. Germline CDR1 and CDR2: SNHLY and FYNNEI. Trimming took 2 bases from V and 4 from J, leaving 3 bases between them. This chain's CDR3 is CASSEPNQPQHF. The CDR3 region has the DNA TGTGCCAGCAGTGAACCGAATCAGCCCCAGCATTTT.

This clone was detected ten times or more. V gene TRBV10-3 combines with J gene TRBJ1-4; D is ambiguous. CDR3 length: 14 amino acids. Trimming cost V 3 bases and J 0 bases, with 5 bases left between them. Germline CDR1 is ENHRY and CDR2 is SYGVKD. The CDR3 DNA reads as TGTGCCATCAGTGATACGGCAACTAATGAAAAACTGTTTTTT. It yields the protein CAISDTATNEKLFF.

The chain joins TRBV6-5 to TRBJ2-5; D unclear. Trimming removed 8 bases from V and 0 bases from J, with 16 bases in between. The CDR3 is 15 residues long. Germline V gives CDR1 MNHEY, CDR2 SVGAGI. The CDR3: CASLPSARYQETQYF. CDR3 coding DNA: TGTGCCAGCCTCCCGTCGGCGAGGTACCAAGAGACCCAGTACTTC.

The chain carries TRBV3-1 (or the pseudogene TRBV3-2) and TRBJ2-2; D perhaps matches TRBD1 (5 bases). The CDR3 spans 14 residues. The V end lost 4 bases, the J end lost 4 bases, and 10 bases lay between the germline ends. Per germline, CDR1 LGHDT and CDR2 YNNKEL (reference sequence). The CDR3: CASSRGTFTGELFF. The CDR3 DNA sequence: TGTGCCAGCAGCCGGGGCACCTTCACCGGGGAGCTGTTTTTT.

This clone was recorded many times. The rearrangement joins TRBV3-1 (or the pseudogene TRBV3-2) to TRBJ2-7, with D possibly TRBD2 on 5 matching bases. The CDR3 has 14 amino acids. Germline lookup yields CDR1 LGHDT and CDR2 YNNKEL (reference sequence). Trimming took off 4 bases at V and 0 bases at J, with 10 bases between the two ends. The CDR3 DNA reads TGTGCCAGCAGCCGAGAAGGGAGCTCCTACGAGCAGTACTTC. Its translation is CASSREGSSYEQYF.

V gene TRBV6-5 combines with J gene TRBJ1-1, with 7 bases matching TRBD1. With V trimmed by 2 bases and J by 4 bases, 1 base remained unmatched. The germline CDR1 and CDR2 sequences are MNHEY and SVGAGI. The CDR3 is 13 amino acids. The CDR3 DNA sequence: TGTGCCAGCAGTTACGGACAGGTCACTGAAGCTTTCTTT. Its translation: CASSYGQVTEAFF.

This rearrangement joins TRBV4-3 to TRBJ1-5, with D perhaps TRBD1 (5 bases). V lost 0 bases to trimming and J lost 2 bases, with 11 bases between them. The CDR3 extends over 16 amino acids. Germline values: CDR1 LGHNA, CDR2 YSLEER. CDR3: CASSQEARGRNQPQHF. DNA of the CDR3: TGCGCCAGCAGCCAAGAGGCGCGGGGACGCAATCAGCCCCAGCATTTT.

The V call is TRBV27, the J call TRBJ1-1; perhaps TRBD1 as D (6 bases). Germline CDR1 and CDR2: MNHEY and SMNVEV (reference sequence). V was pared by 8 bases and J by 1 base, with 8 bases between. The CDR3 covers 12 residues. In DNA, the CDR3 is TGTGCCAGCGGACAGTGGAACACTGAAGCTTTCTTT. Its protein product is CASGQWNTEAFF.

J is TRBJ2-3 and V is TRBV6-2 or TRBV6-3; D perhaps matches TRBD1 (8 bases). This CDR3 comprises 18 residues. V lost 2 bases and J lost 0, with 18 bases in between. Looked up from germline, CDR1 is MNHEY and CDR2 is SVGEGT. The CDR3 loop reads CASSYPRGRGLSTDTQYF. In DNA form, the CDR3 reads TGTGCCAGCAGTTACCCCAGGGGGCGGGGGCTCAGCACAGATACGCAGTATTTT.

The J gene is TRBJ1-6, the V gene TRBV3-1 (or the pseudogene TRBV3-2); 7 bases map to TRBD1. After removal of 4 bases from V and 7 bases from J, the junction contained 4 bases not matched to a gene. CDR3 size: 14 residues. Germline lookup yields CDR1 LGHDT and CDR2 YNNKEL (reference sequence). The CDR3 nucleotides read TGTGCCAGCAGCCCGAGGACAGGCAATTCACCCCTCCACTTT. Its translation: CASSPRTGNSPLHF.

V is TRBV7-2 and J is TRBJ1-1; D gene unclear. The germline gives CDR1 SGHTA, CDR2 FQGNSA. The CDR3 runs 13 residues. The ends were cut back, 5 bases at V and 4 bases at J, with 11 bases in the middle. This chain's CDR3 is CASSPGYSTEAFF. In DNA form, the CDR3 reads TGTGCCAGCAGCCCCGGCTACAGCACTGAAGCTTTCTTT.

Details on this clone: Other DNA sequences in this sample translate to the same CDR3. The chain employs TRBV5-1 and TRBJ2-3, with D maybe TRBD1 (6 bases). Germline V gene lookup returns CDR1 SGHRS and CDR2 YFSETQ. V was clipped by 0 bases and J by 5 bases, with 10 bases between them. The CDR3 runs 14 residues. Here the CDR3 DNA reads TGCGCCAGCAGCTTGGGTCAGGGGAGAGATACGCAGTATTTT. Protein product: CASSLGQGRDTQYF.

This chain uses TRBV18 with TRBJ1-6; 7 nucleotides line up with TRBD1. The germline gives CDR1 KGHSH, CDR2 LQKENI. The CDR3 spans 14 residues. Germline trimming cut 6 bases from V and 10 bases from J; bases unmatched to any gene: 9. The CDR3 here is CASSPRDSRSPLHF. For the CDR3, the DNA is TGTGCCAGCTCCCCGAGGGACAGCAGATCACCCCTCCACTTT.

This chain uses TRBV19 with TRBJ1-1; 7 positions agree with TRBD1. The CDR3 spans 16 residues. J gave up 2 bases and V 3 bases, and 9 bases lay outside the gene matches. The germline V gene encodes CDR1 LNHDA and CDR2 SQIVND (reference sequence). The CDR3 is CASSIIAGTVNTEAFF. In DNA form, the CDR3 reads TGTGCCAGTAGTATCATAGCGGGGACAGTCAACACTGAAGCTTTCTTT.

The J gene is TRBJ1-4, the V gene TRBV7-2; 7 bases map to TRBD1. J was trimmed by 7 bases and V by 4 bases; bases with no gene match: 9. CDR1 and CDR2 from the germline V gene are SGHTA and FQGNSA. The CDR3 runs to 15 residues. In nucleotides, the CDR3 is TGTGCCAGCAGCTCTGACAGGGCGTATGGTGAAAAACTGTTTTTT. Protein: CASSSDRAYGEKLFF. The variable domain in full, completed from reference TRBV7-2 and TRBJ1-4, reads GAGVSQSPSNKVTEKGKDVELRCDPISGHTALYWYRQSLGQGLEFLIYFQGNSAPDKSGLPSDRFSAERTGGSVSTLTIQRTQQEDSAVYLCASSSDRAYGEKLFFGSGTQLSVL.

The J gene is TRBJ1-2, the V gene TRBV3-1 (or the pseudogene TRBV3-2); 8 bases map to TRBD1. CDR1 and CDR2 (germline): LGHDT, YNNKEL (reference sequence). J lost 0 bases, V lost 4 bases, and 4 bases had no gene match. CDR3 length equals 15 residues. CDR3 loop: CASSPPTGANYGYTF. The CDR3 DNA reads as TGTGCCAGCAGCCCACCGACAGGGGCTAACTATGGCTACACCTTC.

The chain uses TRBV27 and TRBJ1-1; D gene uncertain. Germline V gene lookup returns CDR1 MNHEY and CDR2 SMNVEV (reference sequence). The CDR3 consists of 15 residues. The V end was cut by 3 bases, the J end by 1 base, with 12 bases between. The CDR3 DNA reads as TGTGCCAGCAGTTTTCAAGGAGGCCCGAACACTGAAGCTTTCTTT. This sequence encodes CASSFQGGPNTEAFF.

The V gene is TRBV2, the J gene TRBJ2-7; TRBD1 aligns across 8 bases. J gave up 0 bases and V 4 bases, and 2 bases lay outside the gene matches. The CDR3 is 14 residues long. Looked up from germline, CDR1 is SNHLY and CDR2 is FYNNEI. CDR3 residues: CASSAQGASYEQYF. The DNA of the CDR3 is TGTGCCAGCAGTGCCCAGGGGGCCTCCTACGAGCAGTACTTC.

This clone was seen more than once but under ten times. The chain links TRBV29-1 to TRBJ1-2; possibly TRBD1 for D (6 bases). The CDR3 has 11 residues. Trimming pared 7 bases from V and 3 bases from J, leaving 9 bases between. Germline V gene data show CDR1 as SQVTM and CDR2 as ANQGSEA. CDR3 region: CSEGGDYGYTF. In DNA form, the CDR3 reads TGCAGCGAGGGGGGAGACTATGGCTACACCTTC.

The chain combines TRBV6-5 with TRBJ2-7; 7 bases agree with TRBD1. Germline CDR1 reads MNHEY; CDR2 reads SVGAGI. The CDR3 length is 16 residues. V dropped 0 bases and J dropped 3; count of bases not matched to a gene: 8. The CDR3 region is CASSYSKGTVHYEQYF. DNA for the CDR3: TGTGCCAGCAGTTACTCGAAAGGGACAGTACACTACGAGCAGTACTTC.

This chain joins TRBV7-8 and TRBJ2-7; a weak D match, TRBD1 (6 bases). The V gene lost 1 base and the J gene lost 7 bases, with 11 bases spanning the gap. This CDR3 region has 13 residues. Germline V gene sequence: CDR1 SGHVS, CDR2 FQNEAQ. The CDR3 sequence is CASSLDRVREQYF. Written as DNA, the CDR3 is TGTGCCAGCAGCTTAGACAGGGTGCGGGAGCAGTACTTC. The full variable domain, with the rest looked up from reference TRBV7-8 and TRBJ2-7, is GAGVSQSPRYKVAKRGQDVALRCDPISGHVSLFWYQQALGQGPEFLTYFQNEAQLDKSGLPSDRFFAERPEGSVSTLKIQRTQQEDSAVYLCASSLDRVREQYFGPGTRLTVT.

V and J are TRBV6-2 or TRBV6-3 and TRBJ2-1, with 9 bases identical to TRBD2. This CDR3 comprises 15 residues. The germline V gene has CDR1 MNHEY and CDR2 SVGEGT. Trimming at V came to 6 bases and at J to 4 bases, leaving 7 bases not matched to a gene. The CDR3 coding sequence is TGTGCCAGCAGCACAAGACTAGCGGCTTACAATGAGCAGTTCTTC. This codes for CASSTRLAAYNEQFF.

This chain links TRBV18 with TRBJ1-5, with 7 bases that match TRBD1. Trimming removed 2 bases from V and 4 bases from J; junction bases left unmatched: 5. The CDR3 sequence is 15 residues long. Germline-derived CDR1 and CDR2 are KGHSH and LQKENI. The CDR3 sequence: CASSPGQEQNQPQHF. In DNA form, the CDR3 reads TGTGCCAGCTCACCAGGACAGGAACAGAATCAGCCCCAGCATTTT.

This sequence joins TRBV19 and TRBJ2-7; the match to TRBD1 covers 7 bases. The CDR3 has 13 amino acids. The junction had 2 bases not matched to a gene; V was cut back by 4 bases and J by 2 bases. The germline V gene encodes CDR1 LNHDA and CDR2 SQIVND (reference sequence). The CDR3 bases are TGTGCCAGTAGTAACGGACAGGCCTACGAGCAGTACTTC. It encodes CASSNGQAYEQYF.

The chain uses TRBV6-5 and TRBJ1-1; D may be TRBD1 (5 bases). This CDR3 contains 13 residues. The germline gives CDR1 MNHEY, CDR2 SVGAGI. Trimming shortened V by 6 bases and J by 4 bases, and 12 bases separated the two germline ends. The CDR3 sequence is CASRSGGGTEAFF. The CDR3 bases are TGTGCCAGCAGATCGGGGGGGGGCACTGAAGCTTTCTTT.